This T cell receptor (beta chain) was sequenced during a study of blood T cell repertoires in COVID-19. Participant ages covered about 18 to 95 years across about two dozen US areas. Cohort 3 donors counted as recovered after two negative PCRs, clearance, or resolved symptoms. The table came from immunoSEQ multiplex PCR; TCRdb's copy has only in-frame clones and leaves some out. The sample records approximately 360,000 clones, around 83% being singletons. V gave up 4 bases and J gave up 7 bases; unmatched junction bases: 10. The CDR3 sequence is 15 residues long. Germline lookup yields CDR1 MGHRA and CDR2 YSYEKL.

What was sequenced was PBMCs or T cells enriched from blood (not recorded which). The chain is built from TRBV4-1 and TRBJ2-7; 10 nucleotides agree with TRBD1. The receptor was derived from a woman aged 50 to 60 who had recovered from COVID-19. CDR3 in amino acids: CASSPRGQGLGEQYF. The CDR3 DNA reads TGCGCCAGCAGCCCGAGGGGACAGGGGCTAGGAGAGCAGTACTTC.